These T cell receptor beta chains were read from a single sample in a study of blood T cell repertoires in COVID-19. Sequencing used immunoSEQ multiplex PCR; TCRdb keeps in-frame clones, though not all of them. Among about 73,000 clones listed, 75% to 90% were seen once. The sample was peripheral blood. Receptor source: a man older than 75 with active or convalescent COVID-19. The CDR3 runs from the conserved cysteine through the conserved F or W. The order of the fields is CDR3 DNA, CDR3 protein, V gene, clone size, J gene, D gene. The D gene is left open where the match is weak. Clone sizes are given selectively: once, few, many, or a class where the clone is expanded.

DNA: TGTGCCAGCAGCCCGACTAGCACAGATACGCAGTATTTT; CDR3: CASSPTSTDTQYF; V: TRBV7-9; size: once; J: TRBJ2-3; D: -
DNA: TGTGCCAGCAGCTTAATGAGGGGGAACACAGATACGCAGTATTTT; CDR3: CASSLMRGNTDTQYF; V: TRBV11-2; size: -; J: TRBJ2-3; D: -
DNA: TGTGCCAGCAGCCAACCCACTAGCGGGGTAAGCTCCTACAATGAGCAGTTCTTC; CDR3: CASSQPTSGVSSYNEQFF; V: TRBV5-4; size: -; J: TRBJ2-1; D: TRBD2
DNA: TGTGCCAGCAGTGGACGGTCAGGGCCCTCCTACAATGAGCAGTTCTTC; CDR3: CASSGRSGPSYNEQFF; V: TRBV27; size: -; J: TRBJ2-1; D: -
DNA: TGTGCCAGTAGTATAGGCCCCAGGGCTAATCAGCCCCAGCATTTT; CDR3: CASSIGPRANQPQHF; V: TRBV19; size: -; J: TRBJ1-5; D: -
DNA: TGTGCCAGCAGCTTGAGACAGGAGGATTCACCCCTCCACTTT; CDR3: CASSLRQEDSPLHF; V: TRBV5-5; size: many; J: TRBJ1-6; D: -
DNA: TGCGCCAGCAAATCGGGACAGGGAGGAACTGAAGCTTTCTTT; CDR3: CASKSGQGGTEAFF; V: TRBV10-1; size: -; J: TRBJ1-1; D: TRBD1
DNA: TGCGCCAGCAGCCGCGACAGGGTTGGACTCGGCGAGCAGTACTTC; CDR3: CASSRDRVGLGEQYF; V: TRBV5-1; size: few; J: TRBJ2-7; D: TRBD1
DNA: TGTGCCAGCAGTGAATCCGGGACAGGGATCTATGGCTACACCTTC; CDR3: CASSESGTGIYGYTF; V: TRBV6-1; size: -; J: TRBJ1-2; D: TRBD1
DNA: TGTGCCACCACCCAGAGGGGGACAGGCGTAGAGAAACTGTTTTTT; CDR3: CATTQRGTGVEKLFF; V: TRBV15; size: -; J: TRBJ1-4; D: TRBD1
DNA: TGCGCCAGCAGCCAGGATCCCGGGACTCGAGGCTACACCTTC; CDR3: CASSQDPGTRGYTF; V: TRBV4-3; size: -; J: TRBJ1-2; D: -
DNA: TGTGCCAGCTCACGGTTGTTAGATGGCTACACCTTC; CDR3: CASSRLLDGYTF; V: TRBV18; size: -; J: TRBJ1-2; D: -
DNA: TGTGCCAGCTCACGACAGGCAACTAATGAAAAACTGTTTTTT; CDR3: CASSRQATNEKLFF; V: TRBV18; size: -; J: TRBJ1-4; D: -
DNA: TGTGCCAGCAGCGAAAAGGGGGGAGCCGTCGGGAGGAATGAGCAGTTCTTC; CDR3: CASSEKGGAVGRNEQFF; V: TRBV21-1; size: -; J: TRBJ2-1; D: -
DNA: TGTGCCAGCAGTCTCGACAGGGATAATTCACCCCTCCACTTT; CDR3: CASSLDRDNSPLHF; V: TRBV5-4; size: -; J: TRBJ1-6; D: TRBD1
DNA: TGTGCCAGCAGTCGCAGGGGCGGAGAAAAACTGTTTTTT; CDR3: CASSRRGGEKLFF; V: TRBV27; size: -; J: TRBJ1-4; D: -
DNA: TGTGCCAGCAGTCTCAGCAGGGGTCGAGGACGGGAAAAACTGTTTTTT; CDR3: CASSLSRGRGREKLFF; V: TRBV7-9; size: -; J: TRBJ1-4; D: -
DNA: TGTGCCAGCAGTGATACTAACCATGAGCAGTTCTTC; CDR3: CASSDTNHEQFF; V: TRBV6-1; size: -; J: TRBJ2-1; D: -
DNA: TGTGCCAGCAGTGGGACAGTCACTGAAGCTTTCTTT; CDR3: CASSGTVTEAFF; V: TRBV2; size: -; J: TRBJ1-1; D: -
DNA: TGCGCCAGCAGCCAAGCGGGACAGGGATACTACCCTAACTATGGCTACACCTTC; CDR3: CASSQAGQGYYPNYGYTF; V: TRBV4-3; size: once; J: TRBJ1-2; D: TRBD1
DNA: TGTGCCTGGAGTGGTGACAGATACAATGAGCAGTTCTTC; CDR3: CAWSGDRYNEQFF; V: TRBV30; size: -; J: TRBJ2-1; D: -
DNA: TGTGCCAGCAGCCAAGGCGACACTGAAGCTTTCTTT; CDR3: CASSQGDTEAFF; V: TRBV14; size: -; J: TRBJ1-1; D: -
DNA: TGTGCCAGCAGCGTAGAAGGGAGGGCCCATATCGGGGAGCTGTTTTTT; CDR3: CASSVEGRAHIGELFF; V: TRBV9; size: -; J: TRBJ2-2; D: TRBD2
DNA: TGTGCCATCAGATTGGACAGGGCGGAGACCCAGTACTTC; CDR3: CAIRLDRAETQYF; V: TRBV10-3; size: -; J: TRBJ2-5; D: TRBD1
DNA: TGCGCCAGCAGCCAAGAAGGGCTAGCGGGAACCCTGAACACCGGGGAGCTGTTTTTT; CDR3: CASSQEGLAGTLNTGELFF; V: TRBV4-3; size: -; J: TRBJ2-2; D: TRBD2
DNA: TGTGCCAGCACCCCAGGCGGGAGGCCCGGGGAGCTGTTTTTT; CDR3: CASTPGGRPGELFF; V: TRBV28; size: -; J: TRBJ2-2; D: TRBD2
DNA: TGTGCCAGCAGAGCCACTAGCGGGAGGGCCGGGAATGAGCAGTTCTTC; CDR3: CASRATSGRAGNEQFF; V: TRBV7-2; size: -; J: TRBJ2-1; D: TRBD2
DNA: TGTGCCAGCAGCGTGGACAGGAACACTGAAGCTTTCTTT; CDR3: CASSVDRNTEAFF; V: TRBV5-5; size: once; J: TRBJ1-1; D: -
DNA: TGTGCCAGTAGCGGGGGACTAGCGGGGCACCCTAGCACAGATACGCAGTATTTT; CDR3: CASSGGLAGHPSTDTQYF; V: TRBV19; size: few; J: TRBJ2-3; D: TRBD2
DNA: TGTGCCAGCAGCTTAGTGGGGGGACAGGGGGGTTGGCAGCCCCAGCATTTT; CDR3: CASSLVGGQGGWQPQHF; V: TRBV7-2; size: -; J: TRBJ1-5; D: TRBD1
DNA: TGTGCCAGCAGTGAACAAGGACAGGCGAATAATTCACCCCTCCACTTT; CDR3: CASSEQGQANNSPLHF; V: TRBV2; size: -; J: TRBJ1-6; D: TRBD1
DNA: TGTGCCAGCAGCCCTCTAGCGGGAGGGCCCGCAGATACGCAGTATTTT; CDR3: CASSPLAGGPADTQYF; V: TRBV7-2; size: once; J: TRBJ2-3; D: TRBD2
DNA: TGTGCCAGCAAAGCGGCCGATACGCAGTATTTT; CDR3: CASKAADTQYF; V: TRBV6-5; size: -; J: TRBJ2-3; D: -
DNA: TGTGCCAGCAGTTACCCGGGACTAGCAAAAAATGAGCAGTTCTTC; CDR3: CASSYPGLAKNEQFF; V: TRBV28; size: -; J: TRBJ2-1; D: TRBD2
DNA: TGTGCCAGCAGTTACCGTAGCGGGAGAGATACGCAGTATTTT; CDR3: CASSYRSGRDTQYF; V: TRBV6-5; size: once; J: TRBJ2-3; D: TRBD2
DNA: TGTGCCAGCAGCCTAAGGAGGCGGGGAACAAACACTGAAGCTTTCTTT; CDR3: CASSLRRRGTNTEAFF; V: TRBV5-6; size: -; J: TRBJ1-1; D: -
DNA: TGTGCCAGCTCCCGCAGCGGGACAGGGGGCCCGTCGGCCACCGGGGAGCTGTTTTTT; CDR3: CASSRSGTGGPSATGELFF; V: TRBV18; size: few; J: TRBJ2-2; D: TRBD1
DNA: TGTGCCAGCAGTGAAGGGAGGACAGTCGGTTTGAGCAATCAGCCCCAGCATTTT; CDR3: CASSEGRTVGLSNQPQHF; V: TRBV2; size: few; J: TRBJ1-5; D: -
DNA: TGTGCCAGCAGCGGAGGCGGCGACAGGGGCCAAGAGACCCAGTACTTC; CDR3: CASSGGGDRGQETQYF; V: TRBV5-4; size: -; J: TRBJ2-5; D: TRBD1
DNA: TGTGCCAGCAGCGTGCCGGGGACTACGCTTCGCTACGAGCAGTACTTC; CDR3: CASSVPGTTLRYEQYF; V: TRBV6-2/TRBV6-3; size: few; J: TRBJ2-7; D: TRBD2
DNA: TGCAGTGCTAGTCTGGGGGGGCGCGTTTTCTTTTTC; CDR3: CSASLGGRVFFF; V: TRBV20-1; size: few; J: TRBJ1-2; D: -
DNA: TGTGCCAGCAGTCACCTGACCGGGACGAACACCGGGGAGCTGTTTTTT; CDR3: CASSHLTGTNTGELFF; V: TRBV27; size: -; J: TRBJ2-2; D: -
DNA: TGTGCCAGCAGCTTTGCGGGAGCTAGGGCAGATACGCAGTATTTT; CDR3: CASSFAGARADTQYF; V: TRBV7-2; size: -; J: TRBJ2-3; D: TRBD2
DNA: TGTGCCAGCAGCTCCGGTCCGGGACAGGCGTACGGAGGCTATGGCTACACCTTC; CDR3: CASSSGPGQAYGGYGYTF; V: TRBV5-6; size: -; J: TRBJ1-2; D: TRBD1
DNA: TGTGCCAGCAGGGGGACTAGTCAATCCTACGAGCAGTACTTC; CDR3: CASRGTSQSYEQYF; V: TRBV6-5; size: -; J: TRBJ2-7; D: TRBD2
DNA: TGCGCCAGCAGCCAAAGTAGGTCCGGGTTCTATGGCTACACCTTC; CDR3: CASSQSRSGFYGYTF; V: TRBV4-3; size: -; J: TRBJ1-2; D: -
DNA: TGTGCCAGCAGTTTATGGACTAGCGGAACCTACGAGCAGTACTTC; CDR3: CASSLWTSGTYEQYF; V: TRBV28; size: -; J: TRBJ2-7; D: TRBD2
DNA: TGTGCCAGCAGCCCCTGGAAGACACCATACAATGAGCAGTTCTTC; CDR3: CASSPWKTPYNEQFF; V: TRBV11-3; size: -; J: TRBJ2-1; D: -
DNA: TGTGCCAGCAGTTACTCGCGGTTGCCCACAGATACGCAGTATTTT; CDR3: CASSYSRLPTDTQYF; V: TRBV6-5; size: -; J: TRBJ2-3; D: -
DNA: TGTGCCAGCAGCTTACGGGGAACCTACGAGCAGTACTTC; CDR3: CASSLRGTYEQYF; V: TRBV13; size: -; J: TRBJ2-7; D: -
DNA: TGTGCCAGCAGTGAGGGACTAGCGGGAGGGCTTTTTGGAAACATTCAGTACTTC; CDR3: CASSEGLAGGLFGNIQYF; V: TRBV6-1; size: -; J: TRBJ2-4; D: TRBD2
DNA: TGTGCCAGCAGCTTGTCCGGGACAGGGGATCAGCCCCAGCATTTT; CDR3: CASSLSGTGDQPQHF; V: TRBV11-2; size: -; J: TRBJ1-5; D: TRBD1
DNA: TGTGCCAGCAGCAGAGTCGGGACTTTCTACGAGCAGTACTTC; CDR3: CASSRVGTFYEQYF; V: TRBV5-6; size: -; J: TRBJ2-7; D: -
DNA: TGTGCCACAAAAGAGGGAGGGCCTGGCACAGATACGCAGTATTTT; CDR3: CATKEGGPGTDTQYF; V: TRBV28; size: -; J: TRBJ2-3; D: TRBD2
DNA: TGCGCCAGCAGCCAATATCGGGAAGGAGAGACCCAGTACTTC; CDR3: CASSQYREGETQYF; V: TRBV4-1; size: -; J: TRBJ2-5; D: -
DNA: TGCAGCGTTGAAGAGGGGACAGGGAAATACGAGCAGTACTTC; CDR3: CSVEEGTGKYEQYF; V: TRBV29-1; size: -; J: TRBJ2-7; D: TRBD1
DNA: TGTGCCAGCAGCTTAGTTGGAACCGGGACAGGGTTGCGGGAGACCCAGTACTTC; CDR3: CASSLVGTGTGLRETQYF; V: TRBV11-3; size: -; J: TRBJ2-5; D: TRBD1
DNA: TGTGCCAGCAGCCCGCCGGGGATTCCCAACTATGGCTACACCTTC; CDR3: CASSPPGIPNYGYTF; V: TRBV5-4; size: -; J: TRBJ1-2; D: -
DNA: TGTGCCAGCAGCTTAGCGAGGGGGCTCTCTGGCTACACCTTC; CDR3: CASSLARGLSGYTF; V: TRBV7-8; size: -; J: TRBJ1-2; D: TRBD1